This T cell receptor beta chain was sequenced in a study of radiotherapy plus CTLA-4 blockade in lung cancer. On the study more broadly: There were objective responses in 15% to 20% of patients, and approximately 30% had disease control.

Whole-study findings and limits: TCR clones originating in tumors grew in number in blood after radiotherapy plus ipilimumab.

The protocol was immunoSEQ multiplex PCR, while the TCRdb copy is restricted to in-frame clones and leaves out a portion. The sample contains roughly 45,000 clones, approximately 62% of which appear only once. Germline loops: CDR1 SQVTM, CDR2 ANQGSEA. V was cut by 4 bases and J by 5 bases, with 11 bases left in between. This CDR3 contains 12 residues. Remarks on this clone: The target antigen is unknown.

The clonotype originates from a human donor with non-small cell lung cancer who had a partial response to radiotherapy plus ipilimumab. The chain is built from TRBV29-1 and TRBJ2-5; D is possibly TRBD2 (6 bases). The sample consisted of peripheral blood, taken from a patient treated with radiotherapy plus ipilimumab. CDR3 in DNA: TGCAGCGTTGTAGCGGTGGGGGAGACCCAGTACTTC. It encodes CSVVAVGETQYF.